Listed below are T cell receptor beta chains from one sample, sequenced in a study of technical replicates of blood from a few donors. Sequencing was performed with immunoSEQ multiplex PCR; in TCRdb, only in-frame clones are kept and a portion is missing. The sample includes some 13,000 clones, roughly 80% of them seen just once. Sequenced input: PBMCs. The receptors were sampled from a human donor in good health. Each CDR3 is given with its conserved first and last residue. The order of the fields is CDR3 protein, CDR3 DNA, V gene, D gene, J gene, clone size. A D gene is named only where the DNA matches it firmly. A clone size is listed for some rows: how often the clone was seen (once, few, many), or a class if it is expanded.

CDR3 protein: CASSLKGEYEQYF; CDR3 DNA: TGTGCCAGCAGTTTGAAGGGGGAGTACGAGCAGTACTTC; V gene: TRBV27; D gene: .; J gene: TRBJ2-7; clone size: few
CDR3 protein: CASSRPGTSGVTDTQYF; CDR3 DNA: TGTGCCAGCAGCCGACCCGGGACTAGCGGAGTCACAGATACGCAGTATTTT; V gene: TRBV5-8; D gene: TRBD2; J gene: TRBJ2-3; clone size: once
CDR3 protein: CASSFTEGNTIYF; CDR3 DNA: TGTGCCAGCAGCTTCACAGAAGGAAACACCATATATTTT; V gene: TRBV7-9; D gene: .; J gene: TRBJ1-3; clone size: .
CDR3 protein: CASSPPEEPYEQYF; CDR3 DNA: TGTGCCAGCTCACCACCGGAGGAACCCTACGAGCAGTACTTC; V gene: TRBV18; D gene: .; J gene: TRBJ2-7; clone size: .
CDR3 protein: CASSSGLAGGSSYNEQFF; CDR3 DNA: TGTGCCAGCAGCTCCGGACTAGCGGGAGGGAGCTCCTACAATGAGCAGTTCTTC; V gene: TRBV13; D gene: TRBD2; J gene: TRBJ2-1; clone size: .
CDR3 protein: CASSPGVSGTTDTQYF; CDR3 DNA: TGCGCCAGCAGCCCGGGGGTCAGCGGAACCACAGATACGCAGTATTTT; V gene: TRBV5-1; D gene: .; J gene: TRBJ2-3; clone size: once
CDR3 protein: CASSLSETQYF; CDR3 DNA: TGTGCCAGCAGTTTATCGGAGACCCAGTACTTC; V gene: TRBV28; D gene: .; J gene: TRBJ2-5; clone size: .
CDR3 protein: CASSLGVYQPQHF; CDR3 DNA: TGTGCCAGCAGCTTGGGAGTTTATCAGCCCCAGCATTTT; V gene: TRBV5-6; D gene: .; J gene: TRBJ1-5; clone size: few
CDR3 protein: CASSSRTGHIIVYQETQYF; CDR3 DNA: TGTGCCAGCAGCTCGAGAACAGGGCATATAATTGTGTACCAAGAGACCCAGTACTTC; V gene: TRBV7-2; D gene: .; J gene: TRBJ2-5; clone size: once
CDR3 protein: CASSLGVNELETQYF; CDR3 DNA: TGTGCCAGCAGCTTAGGTGTCAATGAGTTGGAGACCCAGTACTTC; V gene: TRBV7-6; D gene: .; J gene: TRBJ2-5; clone size: .
CDR3 protein: CATSRDAGGGAYEQYF; CDR3 DNA: TGTGCCACCAGCAGAGATGCGGGTGGTGGAGCTTACGAGCAGTACTTC; V gene: TRBV15; D gene: .; J gene: TRBJ2-7; clone size: .
CDR3 protein: CASHQGGNSYEQYF; CDR3 DNA: TGTGCCAGTCATCAGGGCGGTAACTCCTACGAGCAGTACTTC; V gene: TRBV28; D gene: .; J gene: TRBJ2-7; clone size: .
CDR3 protein: CSVGEDYEQYF; CDR3 DNA: TGCAGCGTGGGCGAAGACTACGAGCAGTACTTC; V gene: TRBV29-1; D gene: .; J gene: TRBJ2-7; clone size: .
CDR3 protein: CASSEDYLPTDTQYF; CDR3 DNA: TGTGCCAGCAGCGAGGACTACCTACCCACAGATACGCAGTATTTT; V gene: TRBV5-4; D gene: .; J gene: TRBJ2-3; clone size: .
CDR3 protein: CASSRRDGSYGYTF; CDR3 DNA: TGTGCCAGCAGCCGCCGGGACGGGAGCTATGGCTACACCTTC; V gene: TRBV13; D gene: .; J gene: TRBJ1-2; clone size: .
CDR3 protein: CASSEANSYEQYF; CDR3 DNA: TGTGCCAGCAGTGAAGCTAACTCCTACGAGCAGTACTTC; V gene: TRBV25-1; D gene: .; J gene: TRBJ2-7; clone size: .
CDR3 protein: CASSPPRGGILSNQPQHF; CDR3 DNA: TGTGCCAGCAGTCCCCCACGGGGGGGGATCCTTAGCAATCAGCCCCAGCATTTT; V gene: TRBV28; D gene: .; J gene: TRBJ1-5; clone size: .
CDR3 protein: CASSPQGLAEGVGYF; CDR3 DNA: TGTGCCAGCAGCCCCCAGGGACTAGCGGAGGGGGTGGGTTACTTC; V gene: TRBV2; D gene: TRBD2; J gene: TRBJ2-7; clone size: .